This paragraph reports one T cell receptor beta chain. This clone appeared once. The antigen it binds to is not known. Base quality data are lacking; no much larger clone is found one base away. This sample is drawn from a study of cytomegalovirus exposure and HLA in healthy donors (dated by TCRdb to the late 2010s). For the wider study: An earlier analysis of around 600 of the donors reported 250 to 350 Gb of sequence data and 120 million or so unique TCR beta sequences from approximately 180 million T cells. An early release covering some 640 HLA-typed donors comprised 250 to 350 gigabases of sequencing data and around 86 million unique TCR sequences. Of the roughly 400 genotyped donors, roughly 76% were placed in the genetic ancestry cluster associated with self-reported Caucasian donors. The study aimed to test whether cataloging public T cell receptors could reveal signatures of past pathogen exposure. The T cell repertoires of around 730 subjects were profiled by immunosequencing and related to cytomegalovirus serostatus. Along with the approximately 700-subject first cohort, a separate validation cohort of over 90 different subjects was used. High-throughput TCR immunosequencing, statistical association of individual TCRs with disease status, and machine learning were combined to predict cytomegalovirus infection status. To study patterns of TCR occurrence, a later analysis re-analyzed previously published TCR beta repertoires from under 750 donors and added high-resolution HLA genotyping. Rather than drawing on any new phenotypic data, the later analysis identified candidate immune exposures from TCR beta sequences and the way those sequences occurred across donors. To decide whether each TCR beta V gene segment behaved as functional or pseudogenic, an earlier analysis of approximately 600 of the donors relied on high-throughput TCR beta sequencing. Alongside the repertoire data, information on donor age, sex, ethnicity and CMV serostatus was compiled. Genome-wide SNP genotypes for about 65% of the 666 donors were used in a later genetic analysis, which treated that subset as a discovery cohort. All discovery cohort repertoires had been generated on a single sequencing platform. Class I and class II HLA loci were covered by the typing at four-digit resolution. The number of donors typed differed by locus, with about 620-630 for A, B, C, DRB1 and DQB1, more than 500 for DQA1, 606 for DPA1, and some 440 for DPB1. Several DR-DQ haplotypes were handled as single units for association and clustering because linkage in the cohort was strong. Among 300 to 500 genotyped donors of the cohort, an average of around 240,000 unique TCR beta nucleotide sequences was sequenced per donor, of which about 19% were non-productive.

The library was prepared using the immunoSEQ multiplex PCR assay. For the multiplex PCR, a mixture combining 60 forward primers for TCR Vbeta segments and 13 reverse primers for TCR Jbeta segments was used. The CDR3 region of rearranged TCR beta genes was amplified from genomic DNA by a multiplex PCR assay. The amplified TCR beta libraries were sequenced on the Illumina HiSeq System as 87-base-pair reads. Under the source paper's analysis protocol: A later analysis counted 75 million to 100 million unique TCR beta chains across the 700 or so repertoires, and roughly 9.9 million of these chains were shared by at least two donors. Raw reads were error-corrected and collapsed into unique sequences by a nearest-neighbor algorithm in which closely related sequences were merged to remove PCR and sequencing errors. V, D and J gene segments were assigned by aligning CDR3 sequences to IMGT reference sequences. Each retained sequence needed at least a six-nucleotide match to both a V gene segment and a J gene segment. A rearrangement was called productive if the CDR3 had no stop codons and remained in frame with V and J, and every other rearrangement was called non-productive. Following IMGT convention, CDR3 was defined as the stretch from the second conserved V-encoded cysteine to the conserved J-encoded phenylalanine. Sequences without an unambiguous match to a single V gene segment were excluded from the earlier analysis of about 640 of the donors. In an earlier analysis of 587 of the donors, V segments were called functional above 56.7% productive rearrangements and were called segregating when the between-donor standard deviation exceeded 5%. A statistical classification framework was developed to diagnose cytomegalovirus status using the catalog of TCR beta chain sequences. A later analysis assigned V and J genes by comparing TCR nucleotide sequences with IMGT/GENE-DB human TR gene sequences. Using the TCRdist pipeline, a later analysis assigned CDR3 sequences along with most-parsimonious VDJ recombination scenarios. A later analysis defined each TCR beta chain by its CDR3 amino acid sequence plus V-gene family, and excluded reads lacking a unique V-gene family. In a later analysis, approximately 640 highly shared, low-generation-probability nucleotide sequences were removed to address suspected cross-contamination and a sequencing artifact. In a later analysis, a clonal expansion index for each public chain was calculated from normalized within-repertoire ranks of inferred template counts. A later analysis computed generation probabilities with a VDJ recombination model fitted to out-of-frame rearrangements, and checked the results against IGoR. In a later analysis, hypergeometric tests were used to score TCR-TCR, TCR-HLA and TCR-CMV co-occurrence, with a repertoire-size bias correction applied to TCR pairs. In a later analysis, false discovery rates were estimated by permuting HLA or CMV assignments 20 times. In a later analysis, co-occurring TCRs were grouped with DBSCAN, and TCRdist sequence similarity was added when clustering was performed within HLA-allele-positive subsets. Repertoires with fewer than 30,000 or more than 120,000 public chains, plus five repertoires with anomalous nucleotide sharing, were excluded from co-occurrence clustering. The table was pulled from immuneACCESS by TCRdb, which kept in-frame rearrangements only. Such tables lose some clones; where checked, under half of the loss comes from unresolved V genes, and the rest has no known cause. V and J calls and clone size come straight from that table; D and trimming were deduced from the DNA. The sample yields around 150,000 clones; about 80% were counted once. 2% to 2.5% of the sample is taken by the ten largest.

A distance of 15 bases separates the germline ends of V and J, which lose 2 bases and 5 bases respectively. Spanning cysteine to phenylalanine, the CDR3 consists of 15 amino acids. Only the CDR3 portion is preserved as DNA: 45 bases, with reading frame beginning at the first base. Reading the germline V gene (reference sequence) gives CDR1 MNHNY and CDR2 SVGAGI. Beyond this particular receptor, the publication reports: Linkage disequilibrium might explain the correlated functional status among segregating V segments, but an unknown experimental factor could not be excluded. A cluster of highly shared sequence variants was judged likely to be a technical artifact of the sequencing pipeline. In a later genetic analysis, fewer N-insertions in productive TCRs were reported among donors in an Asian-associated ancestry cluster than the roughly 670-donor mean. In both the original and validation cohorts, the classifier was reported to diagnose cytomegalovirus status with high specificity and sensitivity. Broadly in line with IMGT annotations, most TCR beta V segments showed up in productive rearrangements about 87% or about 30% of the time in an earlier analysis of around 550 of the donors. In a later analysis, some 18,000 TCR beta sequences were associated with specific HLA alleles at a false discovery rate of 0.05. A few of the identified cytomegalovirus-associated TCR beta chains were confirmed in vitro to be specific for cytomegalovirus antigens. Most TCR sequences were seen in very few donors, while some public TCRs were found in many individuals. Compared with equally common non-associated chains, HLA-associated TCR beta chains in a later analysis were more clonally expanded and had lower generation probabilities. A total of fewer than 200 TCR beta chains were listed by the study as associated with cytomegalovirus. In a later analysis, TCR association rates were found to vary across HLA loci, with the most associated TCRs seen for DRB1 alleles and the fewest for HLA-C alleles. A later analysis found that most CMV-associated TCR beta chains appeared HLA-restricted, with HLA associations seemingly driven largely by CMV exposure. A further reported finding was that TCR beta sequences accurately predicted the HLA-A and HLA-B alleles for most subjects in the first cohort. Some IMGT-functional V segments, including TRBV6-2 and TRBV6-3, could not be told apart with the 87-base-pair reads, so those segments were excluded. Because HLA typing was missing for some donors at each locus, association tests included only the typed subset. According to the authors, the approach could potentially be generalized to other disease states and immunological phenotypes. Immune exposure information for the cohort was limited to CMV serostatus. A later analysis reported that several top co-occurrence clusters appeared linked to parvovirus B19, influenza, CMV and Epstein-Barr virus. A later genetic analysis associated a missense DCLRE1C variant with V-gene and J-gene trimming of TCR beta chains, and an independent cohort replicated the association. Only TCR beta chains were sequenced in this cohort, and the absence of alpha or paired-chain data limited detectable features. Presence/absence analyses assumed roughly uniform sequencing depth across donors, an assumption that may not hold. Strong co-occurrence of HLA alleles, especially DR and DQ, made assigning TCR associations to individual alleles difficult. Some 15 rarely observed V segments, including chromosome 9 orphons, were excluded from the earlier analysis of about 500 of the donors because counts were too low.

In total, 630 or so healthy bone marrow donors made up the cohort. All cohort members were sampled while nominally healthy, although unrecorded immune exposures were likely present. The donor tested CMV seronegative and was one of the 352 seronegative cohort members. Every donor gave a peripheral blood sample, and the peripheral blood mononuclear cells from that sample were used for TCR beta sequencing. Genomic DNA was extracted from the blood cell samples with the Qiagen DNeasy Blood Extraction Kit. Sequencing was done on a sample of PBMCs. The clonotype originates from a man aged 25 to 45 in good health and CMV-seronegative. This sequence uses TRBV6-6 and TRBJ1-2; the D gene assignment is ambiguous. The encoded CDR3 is CASSYDFAVSYGYTF. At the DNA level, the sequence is TGTGCCAGCAGTTACGATTTTGCGGTTTCATATGGCTACACCTTC.